The T cell receptor (beta chain) under discussion was sequenced for a study of CD8+ T cells in alopecia areata. The treatment is: oral pan-JAK inhibitor, 5-10 mg twice daily. From alopecia areata patients, lesional scalp punch biopsies and peripheral blood were collected. Concerning this clone itself: Its target is not known.

cDNA serving as the sequencing template came from extracted, reverse transcribed RNA. This table comes from immunoSEQ multiplex PCR, and its TCRdb copy is limited to in-frame clones, with some not included. The sample carries tens of thousands of clones, 92% recorded once. Study results and limitations: Lesional scalp, especially alopecia totalis/universalis, showed higher clonality than normal scalp. Since there was just one nonresponder, nobody can yet say how baseline CD8+ expansion ties to response. Alphabeta T cells residing in normal skin are also sequenced in scalp samples.

This sequence originates from a human donor with alopecia areata. This specimen was CD8+ T cells sorted from blood, taken at week 24, from a patient treated with tofacitinib.

For the CDR3, the DNA is TGTGCCTGGAACCGCGGACAGGGGAGACAGAGAAACACCATATATTTT. It translates to CAWNRGQGRQRNTIYF. V usage is TRBV30 and J usage is TRBJ1-3, with 9 positions matching TRBD1. This CDR3 has 16 amino acids. Germline V lookup: CDR1 GTSNPN, CDR2 SVGIG (reference sequence). V was pared by 4 bases and J by 5 bases, with 12 bases of the junction left unmatched. Full variable domain (remainder filled in from reference TRBV30 and TRBJ1-3): SQTIHQWPATLVQPVGSPLSLECTVEGTSNPNLYWYRQAAGRGLQLLFYSVGIGQISSEVPQNLSASRPQDRQFILSSKKLLLSDSGFYLCAWNRGQGRQRNTIYFGEGSWLTVV.